These 10 T cell receptor beta chains were all obtained from the same sample, sequenced in a study of glioma-infiltrating T cells. Amplification of TCR alpha and beta CDR3 regions from RNA used iRepertoire nested multiplex PCR. Each CDR3 protein is one row after TCRdb ran MiXCR on the multiplex PCR reads. Here the sample spans under 150,000 distinct CDR3 sequences, about 22% being singletons. Sequencing was performed on glioma tissue, nonneoplastic brain tissue, or PBMCs (not recorded which). These receptors all stem from a human donor with low-grade glioma or glioblastoma, undergoing nonglioma brain surgery, or in good health (not recorded which).

The V gene is TRBV3-1, the J gene TRBJ2-1; 8 nucleotides line up with TRBD2. V lost 3 bases to trimming and J lost 2 bases; unmatched junction nucleotides: 3. This CDR3 region has 15 residues. Per the germline V gene, CDR1 is LGHDT and CDR2 is YNNKEL (reference sequence). In DNA form, the CDR3 reads TGTGCCAGCAGCCAGACTAGCGTCCCCTACAATGAGCAGTTCTTC. Translated: CASSQTSVPYNEQFF.

The rearrangement uses TRBV12-3 or TRBV12-4 and TRBJ1-5; D is undetermined. This CDR3 spans 15 amino acids. V gave up 6 bases and J gave up 3 bases, with 15 bases separating them. In nucleotides, the CDR3 is TGTGCCAGCAGCCCCGCCGGCAGTTTCAATCAGCCCCAGCATTTT. It translates to CASSPAGSFNQPQHF.

This clonotype was seen ten or more times. The chain is built from TRBV27 and TRBJ2-5, with TRBD1 identical over 9 bases. Germline CDR1 is MNHEY and CDR2 is SMNVEV (reference sequence). V lost 5 bases, J lost 1 base, and 5 bases stayed unmatched. The length of the CDR3 is 15 residues. CDR3 coding DNA: TGTGCCAGCAGTCGCCGGACAGGGGCCCAAGAGACCCAGTACTTC. Translated, it gives CASSRRTGAQETQYF.

The chain links TRBV7-2 to TRBJ1-2; D is ambiguous. Trimming stripped 6 bases from V and 6 bases from J, with 20 bases between. The germline gives CDR1 SGHTA, CDR2 FQGNSA. The CDR3 has 15 amino acids. CDR3 region: CASRRFQDVTNGYTF. CDR3 in DNA: TGTGCCAGCAGACGCTTTCAAGACGTTACAAATGGCTACACCTTC.

In this sample, this clonotype turned up a few times. V usage is TRBV7-6 and J usage is TRBJ2-7; no clear D gene. The CDR3 has 14 residues. CDR1 SGHVS and CDR2 FNYEAQ come from the germline V gene. The CDR3 is CASSLEPVSNEQYV. CDR3 bases: TGTGCCAGCAGCTTAGAGCCGGTCTCCAACGAGCAGTACGTC.

This clonotype was seen a few times. The genes are TRBV5-1 and TRBJ1-4; no clear D gene. V gave up 0 bases and J gave up 8 bases, with 14 bases separating them. Germline-derived CDR1 and CDR2 are SGHRS and YFSETQ. This CDR3 is 15 amino acids long. The DNA of the CDR3 is TGCGCCAGCAGCTTGGTCATGGGGTTACAGGAAAAACTGTTTTTT. Translating it yields CASSLVMGLQEKLFF. The full variable domain, rest sourced from reference TRBV5-1 and TRBJ1-4, is KAGVTQTPRYLIKTRGQQVTLSCSPISGHRSVSWYQQTPGQGLQFLFEYFSETQRNKGNFPGRFSGRQFSNSRSEMNVSTLELGDSALYLCASSLVMGLQEKLFFGSGTQLSVL.

Many counts were recorded for this clonotype. The V gene is TRBV18, the J gene TRBJ1-1, with D possibly matching TRBD1 (6 bases). This CDR3 has 15 amino acids. Trimming removed 2 bases from V and 0 bases from J, with 10 bases in between. Germline V gene sequence: CDR1 KGHSH, CDR2 LQKENI. In DNA form, the CDR3 reads TGTGCCAGCTCACCAAGAGGACAGCTGAACACTGAAGCTTTCTTT. This gives the protein CASSPRGQLNTEAFF.

A remark on this clonotype: The germline gene is not matched at one end of the junction; a read error may be the cause. The chain links TRBV15 to TRBJ1-1; 8 bases map to TRBD1. The CDR3 is 16 amino acids. Germline V gene lookup returns CDR1 LNHNV and CDR2 YYDKDF (reference sequence). CDR3 amino acids: CATSRGWGQEKTEAYF. In nucleotides, the CDR3 is TGTGCCACCAGCAGAGGATGGGGACAGGAAAAAACTGAGGCTTACTTT.

Concerning this clonotype itself: The germline gene is not matched at one end of the junction; a read error may be the cause. The chain combines TRBV27 with TRBJ2-3, with D possibly called TRBD1 or TRBD2 (6 bases each). In germline, CDR1 is MNHEY, CDR2 SMNVEV (reference sequence). This CDR3 spans 16 amino acids. For the CDR3, the DNA is TGCGCCAGCAGTTTTCGTCGGGGGCTCAGTGCATATACGCAGTATTTT. Translating gives CASSFRRGLSAYTQYF.

The chain carries TRBV7-2 and TRBJ1-2; 9 nucleotides agree with TRBD1. The V gene's germline CDR1 is SGHTA and CDR2 FQGNSA. This CDR3 comprises 15 residues. V was pared by 0 bases and J by 8 bases, with 7 bases of the junction left unmatched. The CDR3 sequence is CASSLATGGAGGYTF. Here the CDR3 DNA reads TGTGCCAGCAGCTTAGCCACAGGGGGCGCCGGGGGCTACACCTTC.